These 23 T cell receptor beta chains share one sample of origin, sequenced in a study of identical twins. TCRdb reanalysed the 5' RACE reads using MiXCR and keeps one entry per CDR3 protein. Of hundreds of thousands of distinct CDR3 sequences in the sample, about 20% are singletons; the top ten hold about an eighth. This same sample was also part of a study on T cells expressing NK-cell markers.

Sequencing used PBMCs. Source of these receptors: a woman between 18 and 29 years old in good health.

The J gene is TRBJ2-5, the V gene TRBV3-1, with TRBD1 matching over 7 bases. Germline lookup yields CDR1 LGHDT and CDR2 YNNKEL (reference sequence). The CDR3 totals 14 residues. Germline trimming cut 1 base from V and 5 bases from J; bases unmatched to any gene: 4. CDR3 DNA sequence: TGTGCCAGCAGCCAAGCTCAGGGGGAGGAGACCCAGTACTTC. Its translation: CASSQAQGEETQYF.

This chain connects TRBV7-2 to TRBJ2-7; 7 positions agree with TRBD1. This CDR3 is built from 12 residues. Trimming cost V 6 bases and J 5 bases; bases outside gene matches: 4. Germline-derived CDR1 and CDR2 are SGHTA and FQGNSA. The CDR3 DNA follows: TGTGCCAGCAGTGGACAGGTGGACGAGCAGTACTTC. Translated: CASSGQVDEQYF.

The rearrangement links TRBV7-9 to TRBJ2-2; 7 bases agree with TRBD2. The trim removed 9 bases at V and 1 base at J, leaving 8 bases unmatched. The germline V gene encodes CDR1 SEHNR and CDR2 FQNEAQ (reference sequence). The CDR3 totals 15 residues. In DNA, the CDR3 is TGTGCCAGTGGAGGGCTAGCGGTGAACACCGGGGAGCTGTTTTTT. As protein: CASGGLAVNTGELFF.

This clonotype was counted a few times. This chain connects TRBV7-9 to TRBJ2-1; 7 bases are shared with TRBD2. This CDR3 is built from 17 residues. J was trimmed by 7 bases and V by 5 bases; bases with no gene match: 17. Germline V gene lookup returns CDR1 SEHNR and CDR2 FQNEAQ (reference sequence). In nucleotides, the CDR3 is TGTGCCAGCAGCCCCCAGTGGCGTAAGCGGGAATGGAATGAGCAGTTCTTC. This codes for CASSPQWRKREWNEQFF.

This clonotype appeared a few times. The chain has TRBV7-9 and TRBJ2-1; TRBD2 aligns across 14 bases. Germline CDR1 and CDR2: SEHNR and FQNEAQ (reference sequence). V was clipped by 5 bases and J by 5 bases; unmatched bases: 11. The CDR3 extends over 18 amino acids. For the CDR3, the DNA is TGTGCCAGCAGCCGAGCGACTAGCGGGGGGGCCATGAACAATGAGCAGTTCTTC. The encoded protein is CASSRATSGGAMNNEQFF.

The chain links TRBV5-6 to TRBJ2-7, with a tentative D call TRBD1 (5 bases). V shed 4 bases and J shed 4 bases, with 21 bases lying between them. The germline gives CDR1 SGHDT, CDR2 YYEEEE. This CDR3 comprises 16 residues. The CDR3 DNA reads as TGTGCCAGCAGCACTCGACAGCGTGGTCGGTCGTACGAGCAGTACTTC. Protein: CASSTRQRGRSYEQYF.

This clonotype was counted only a few times. The V gene is TRBV7-9, the J gene TRBJ1-1; D not resolved. V lost 4 bases and J 1 base, leaving 10 bases between the germline ends. CDR1 SEHNR and CDR2 FQNEAQ come from the germline V gene (reference sequence). The CDR3 totals 14 residues. The CDR3 DNA reads as TGTGCCAGCAGCTATACACTCCCGAACACTGAAGCTTTCTTT. Translation gives CASSYTLPNTEAFF.

This clonotype was found a few times. This chain joins TRBV20-1 and TRBJ1-2; 7 bases fit TRBD1. The CDR3 is 14 amino acids. Germline CDR1 and CDR2: DFQATT and SNEGSKA (reference sequence). V shed 1 base and J 4 bases; nucleotides not matched to a gene: 6. The CDR3 sequence: CSARGGGGSYGYTF. The CDR3 DNA is TGCAGTGCTAGAGGTGGAGGGGGCTCCTATGGCTACACCTTC.

The rearrangement uses TRBV20-1 and TRBJ2-4; possible D gene TRBD2, 6 bases. Germline CDR1 reads DFQATT; CDR2 reads SNEGSKA (reference sequence). This CDR3 is built from 13 residues. V dropped 6 bases and J dropped 7 bases, with 16 bases sitting between them. DNA of the CDR3: TGCAGTGCCCCGCGGGAACTGGGTAACATTCAGTACTTC. It yields the protein CSAPRELGNIQYF.

The table lists this clonotype with a few counts. This chain links TRBV6-5 with TRBJ2-1, with 7 bases identical to TRBD2. Germline-derived CDR1 and CDR2 are MNHEY and SVGAGI. This CDR3 region has 10 residues. V lost 8 bases and J lost 9; bases outside the gene matches: 1. CDR3 sequence reads: CASWGGEQFF. In nucleotides, the CDR3 is TGTGCCAGCTGGGGGGGTGAGCAGTTCTTC.

V is TRBV12-3 or TRBV12-4 and J is TRBJ2-5; D might be TRBD2 (6 bases). CDR3 length: 15 amino acids. Between the trimmed V and J ends, which lost 5 bases and 4 bases, there was a span of 17 bases. CDR3 loop: CASSGERRGGETQYF. The CDR3 DNA follows: TGTGCCAGCAGTGGGGAGCGGCGGGGAGGAGAGACCCAGTACTTC.

The chain recombines TRBV6-4 with TRBJ2-1, with 8 bases fitting TRBD2. CDR1 is MRHNA, CDR2 SNTAGT, per germline. The junction had 11 bases not matched to a gene; V was cut back by 0 bases and J by 7 bases. CDR3 length equals 17 residues. Written as DNA, the CDR3 is TGTGCCAGCAGTGACTCGGCGGGGAGCGGGAGTTTGAATGAGCAGTTCTTC. Amino acid sequence: CASSDSAGSGSLNEQFF.

The chain joins TRBV4-1 to TRBJ1-1; D uncertain. Trimming removed 7 bases at V and 3 bases at J, with 15 bases between. The CDR3 is made up of 14 amino acids. CDR1 MGHRA and CDR2 YSYEKL come from the germline V gene. The CDR3 nucleotides read TGCGCCAGCACCCTCTCCGTAACGTACACTGAAGCTTTCTTT. Its translation is CASTLSVTYTEAFF.

The chain joins TRBV7-9 to TRBJ2-7; perhaps TRBD2 as D (6 bases). The V and J ends lost 5 bases and 7 bases respectively, with 9 bases between them. This CDR3 has 11 residues. Per the germline V gene, CDR1 is SEHNR and CDR2 is FQNEAQ (reference sequence). The chain's CDR3 is CASSGGGEQYF. DNA for the CDR3: TGTGCCAGCAGCGGAGGAGGGGAGCAGTACTTC.

The chain carries TRBV5-6 and TRBJ2-7; TRBD1 aligns across 10 bases. Germline V gives CDR1 SGHDT, CDR2 YYEEEE. The CDR3 contains 14 residues. V shed 2 bases and J 6 bases; nucleotides not matched to a gene: 5. CDR3 in amino acids: CASSLRGTGVEQYF. The CDR3 DNA follows: TGTGCCAGCAGCTTAAGAGGGACAGGGGTCGAGCAGTACTTC. Full variable domain (missing parts from reference TRBV5-6 and TRBJ2-7): DAGVTQSPTHLIKTRGQQVTLRCSPKSGHDTVSWYQQALGQGPQFIFQYYEEEERQRGNFPDRFSGHQFPNYSSELNVNALLLGDSALYLCASSLRGTGVEQYFGPGTRLTVT.

The sample holds a few counts of this clonotype. CDR3 residues: CSAGHAKMFNQPQHF. CDR3 DNA sequence: TGCAGTGCTGGCCACGCTAAGATGTTCAATCAGCCCCAGCATTTT. The chain uses TRBV20-1 and TRBJ1-5, with D uncertain. Germline CDR1 DFQATT, CDR2 SNEGSKA (reference sequence). This CDR3 is built from 15 residues. V gave up 5 bases and J gave up 3 bases, with 17 bases separating them.

This clonotype was counted between two and nine times. The chain's CDR3 is CASSLGRPTWDEQFF. The CDR3 DNA sequence: TGTGCCAGCAGCTTAGGACGCCCAACCTGGGATGAGCAGTTCTTC. This chain joins TRBV7-9 and TRBJ2-1, with D unclear. V shed 1 base and J shed 8 bases, with 15 bases lying between them. The CDR3 loop spans 15 amino acids. Germline values: CDR1 SEHNR, CDR2 FQNEAQ (reference sequence).

The V gene is TRBV12-3 or TRBV12-4, the J gene TRBJ2-3, with a weak D call TRBD2 (5 bases). The CDR3 totals 17 residues. V shed 8 bases and J shed 2 bases, with 23 bases lying between them. CDR3 in amino acids: CASSLHRVSENTDTQYF. DNA of the CDR3: TGTGCCAGCTCGCTTCATCGGGTTAGCGAAAACACAGATACGCAGTATTTT.

This clonotype has a handful of counts. This sequence joins TRBV10-1 and TRBJ2-2; D is undetermined. CDR3 length: 17 amino acids. The germline V and J ends were trimmed by 2 bases and 2 bases, with 15 bases remaining between them. The germline V gene has CDR1 WNHNN and CDR2 SYGVQD (reference sequence). CDR3 sequence (DNA): TGCGCCAGCAGTGAGAGTTTAATATCGGACAACACCGGGGAGCTGTTTTTT. Its translation: CASSESLISDNTGELFF.

The rearrangement links TRBV28 to TRBJ1-4, with TRBD1 as a possible D gene (6 bases). The CDR3 has 15 residues. Germline V gene data show CDR1 as MDHEN and CDR2 as SYDVKM. The V end was cut by 2 bases, the J end by 4 bases, with 11 bases between. The CDR3 DNA reads TGTGCCAGCAGTTTAATGACAGGATTTAATGAAAAACTGTTTTTT. Translating it yields CASSLMTGFNEKLFF.

A few counts support this clonotype. The chain is built from TRBV9 and TRBJ2-1; 7 bases map to TRBD2. Germline V gene lookup returns CDR1 SGDLS and CDR2 YYNGEE. Unmatched junction bases numbered 13, after V lost 4 bases and J lost 9 bases. This CDR3 contains 15 residues. DNA of the CDR3: TGTGCCAGCAGCTCCCGGGAAGGACTAGGCCCTGAGCAGTTCTTC. This encodes CASSSREGLGPEQFF.

The table lists this clonotype with a few counts. J is TRBJ2-2 and V is TRBV5-5; TRBD2 matches 12 bases. CDR1 and CDR2 from the germline V gene are SGHKS and YYEKEE (reference sequence). V lost 3 bases and J lost 4; bases outside the gene matches: 1. CDR3 length equals 15 residues. The CDR3 sequence: CASSSSGGATGELFF. CDR3 coding DNA: TGTGCCAGCAGCTCTAGCGGGGGGGCCACCGGGGAGCTGTTTTTT.

The V and J genes are TRBV20-1 and TRBJ1-2, with D unresolved. Germline lookup yields CDR1 DFQATT and CDR2 SNEGSKA (reference sequence). The CDR3 sequence is 13 residues long. Trimming took off 4 bases at V and 4 bases at J, with 13 bases between the two ends. CDR3 protein: CSAIGPHGYGYTF. The CDR3 DNA is TGCAGTGCTATAGGGCCGCACGGCTATGGCTACACCTTC.